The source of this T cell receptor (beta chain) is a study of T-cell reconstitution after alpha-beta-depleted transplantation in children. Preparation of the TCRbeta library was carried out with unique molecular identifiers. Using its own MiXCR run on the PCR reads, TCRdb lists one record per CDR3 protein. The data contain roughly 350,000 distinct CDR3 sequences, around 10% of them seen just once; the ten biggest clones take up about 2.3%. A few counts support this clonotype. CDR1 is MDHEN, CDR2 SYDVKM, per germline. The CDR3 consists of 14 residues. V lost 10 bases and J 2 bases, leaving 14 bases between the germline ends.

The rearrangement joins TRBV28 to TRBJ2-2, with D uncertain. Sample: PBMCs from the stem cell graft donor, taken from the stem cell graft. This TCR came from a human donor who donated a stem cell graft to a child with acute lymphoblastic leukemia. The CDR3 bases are TGTGCCACCCGAGGTGCAGTAAACACCGGGGAGCTGTTTTTT. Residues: CATRGAVNTGELFF.